The 12 T cell receptor beta chains below all came from one sample that was sequenced in a study of blood T cell repertoires in COVID-19. Sequencing was performed with immunoSEQ multiplex PCR; in TCRdb, only in-frame clones are kept and a portion is missing. The sample lists 95,000 to 150,000 clones, around 85% occurring once. The sequenced material came from peripheral blood. Every receptor here comes from a woman of 80 years or more with COVID-19, enrolled during active disease.

The J gene is TRBJ1-2, the V gene TRBV18; 9 nucleotides line up with TRBD1. Trimming at V came to 6 bases and at J to 8 bases, leaving 10 bases not matched to a gene. This CDR3 is built from 14 residues. From germline, CDR1 is KGHSH and CDR2 LQKENI. CDR3 DNA: TGTGCCAGCTCTCCGGACAGGGGTGATGGAGGCTACACCTTC. Translated: CASSPDRGDGGYTF. The full variable domain, completed using reference TRBV18 and TRBJ1-2, is NAGVMQNPRHLVRRRGQEARLRCSPMKGHSHVYWYRQLPEEGLKFMVYLQKENIIDESGMPKERFSAEFPKEGPSILRIQQVVRGDSAAYFCASSPDRGDGGYTFGSGTRLTVV.

This chain uses TRBV11-1 with TRBJ2-2; TRBD2 aligns across 7 bases. CDR1 and CDR2 from the germline V gene are SGHAT and FQDESV (reference sequence). This CDR3 has 16 amino acids. The V gene end was trimmed by 0 bases and the J gene end by 5 bases; junction bases not matched to a gene: 6. The CDR3 coding sequence is TGTGCCAGCAGCTTAGCGGGGTGGCGGGAGACCGGGGAGCTGTTTTTT. Amino acid sequence: CASSLAGWRETGELFF.

The chain employs TRBV3-1 (or the pseudogene TRBV3-2) and TRBJ1-2; D is undetermined. The V gene lost 4 bases and the J gene lost 4 bases, with 13 bases spanning the gap. Germline V CDR1 and CDR2: LGHDT, YNNKEL (reference sequence). The CDR3 spans 14 residues. The CDR3 nucleotides are TGTGCCAGCAGCCCATCTCAGTCTGTCTATGGCTACACCTTC. Its protein is CASSPSQSVYGYTF.

The chain is built from TRBV3-1 (or the pseudogene TRBV3-2) and TRBJ2-5, with 11 bases identical to TRBD2. Germline V gene sequence: CDR1 LGHDT, CDR2 YNNKEL (reference sequence). Trimming cost V 4 bases and J 3 bases; bases outside gene matches: 4. The CDR3 has 15 amino acids. The CDR3 bases are TGTGCCAGCAGCCTTAGCGGGAGGGATAAAGAGACCCAGTACTTC. Translated: CASSLSGRDKETQYF.

The chain employs TRBV28 and TRBJ1-1; unclear D gene. The CDR3 is 12 amino acids. CDR1 MDHEN and CDR2 SYDVKM come from the germline V gene. Trimming removed 10 bases at V and 11 bases at J, with 20 bases between. The CDR3 sequence is CATRAPGGVAFF. The CDR3 coding sequence is TGTGCCACCCGCGCCCCAGGAGGAGTGGCTTTCTTT. Using reference TRBV28 and TRBJ1-1 for the parts outside the CDR3, the full variable domain is DVKVTQSSRYLVKRTGEKVFLECVQDMDHENMFWYRQDPGLGLRLIYFSYDVKMKEKGDIPEGYSVSREKKERFSLILESASTNQTSMYLCATRAPGGVAFFGQGTRLTVV.

The CDR3 reads CASSLGTSGSEQYF. CDR3 DNA: TGTGCCAGCAGCTTAGGGACCAGCGGGAGCGAGCAGTACTTC. The chain recombines TRBV7-2 with TRBJ2-7, with TRBD2 matching 8 bases. The CDR3 is 14 residues long. CDR1 is SGHTA, CDR2 FQGNSA, per germline. V dropped 1 base and J dropped 6; count of bases not matched to a gene: 5.

This chain joins TRBV28 and TRBJ2-1; D is ambiguous. Germline CDR1 reads MDHEN; CDR2 reads SYDVKM. The length of the CDR3 is 16 residues. V gave up 5 bases and J gave up 0 bases, with 14 bases separating them. The CDR3 sequence: CASSEGGLSSYNEQFF. The CDR3 DNA reads as TGTGCCAGCAGTGAAGGCGGTTTGAGCTCCTACAATGAGCAGTTCTTC.

The genes are TRBV4-1 and TRBJ2-7, with D possibly being TRBD2 (6 bases). The germline CDR1 and CDR2 sequences are MGHRA and YSYEKL. V was cut by 3 bases and J by 1 base, with 13 bases left in between. The CDR3 is made up of 15 amino acids. The CDR3, as DNA: TGCGCCAGCAGCCAGTGGCGGGACGATTCCTACGAGCAGTACTTC. Translated, it gives CASSQWRDDSYEQYF.

The V call is TRBV7-2, the J call TRBJ2-5; 9 nucleotides agree with TRBD2. Germline lookup yields CDR1 SGHTA and CDR2 FQGNSA. This CDR3 has 14 amino acids. V gave up 6 bases and J gave up 4 bases; unmatched junction bases: 6. The CDR3 nucleotides are TGTGCCAGCAGACAAGCGGGAGGATCAGAGACCCAGTACTTC. It specifies CASRQAGGSETQYF. The full variable domain, rest sourced from reference TRBV7-2 and TRBJ2-5, is GAGVSQSPSNKVTEKGKDVELRCDPISGHTALYWYRQSLGQGLEFLIYFQGNSAPDKSGLPSDRFSAERTGGSVSTLTIQRTQQEDSAVYLCASRQAGGSETQYFGPGTRLLVL.

The genes are TRBV6-5 and TRBJ2-7, with D tentatively TRBD2 (6 bases). Germline CDR1 reads MNHEY; CDR2 reads SVGAGI. This CDR3 is built from 14 residues. The V end was cut by 6 bases, the J end by 1 base, with 13 bases between. The CDR3 spells CASSFSGFSYEQYF. In nucleotides, the CDR3 is TGTGCCAGCAGCTTCAGCGGGTTTTCCTACGAGCAGTACTTC.

The chain joins TRBV28 to TRBJ1-6; D perhaps matches TRBD1 (5 bases). Germline assignment: CDR1 MDHEN and CDR2 SYDVKM. V was clipped by 5 bases and J by 9 bases, with 29 bases between them. The CDR3 consists of 19 residues. The CDR3 DNA sequence: TGTGCCAGCAGTCCTTTAAAAGCTTCAGGGAAGGTTGTCGGTTCACCCCTCCACTTT. It codes for CASSPLKASGKVVGSPLHF.

V gene TRBV28 combines with J gene TRBJ1-1, with 7 nucleotides matching TRBD1. This CDR3 region has 14 residues. Per the germline V gene, CDR1 is MDHEN and CDR2 is SYDVKM. V was clipped by 2 bases and J by 6 bases; unmatched bases: 6. The CDR3: CASSLDRVNPEAFF. The CDR3 DNA sequence: TGTGCCAGCAGTTTAGACAGGGTAAACCCTGAAGCTTTCTTT. The full variable domain, in which reference TRBV28 and TRBJ1-1 provide the parts outside the CDR3, is DVKVTQSSRYLVKRTGEKVFLECVQDMDHENMFWYRQDPGLGLRLIYFSYDVKMKEKGDIPEGYSVSREKKERFSLILESASTNQTSMYLCASSLDRVNPEAFFGQGTRLTVV.